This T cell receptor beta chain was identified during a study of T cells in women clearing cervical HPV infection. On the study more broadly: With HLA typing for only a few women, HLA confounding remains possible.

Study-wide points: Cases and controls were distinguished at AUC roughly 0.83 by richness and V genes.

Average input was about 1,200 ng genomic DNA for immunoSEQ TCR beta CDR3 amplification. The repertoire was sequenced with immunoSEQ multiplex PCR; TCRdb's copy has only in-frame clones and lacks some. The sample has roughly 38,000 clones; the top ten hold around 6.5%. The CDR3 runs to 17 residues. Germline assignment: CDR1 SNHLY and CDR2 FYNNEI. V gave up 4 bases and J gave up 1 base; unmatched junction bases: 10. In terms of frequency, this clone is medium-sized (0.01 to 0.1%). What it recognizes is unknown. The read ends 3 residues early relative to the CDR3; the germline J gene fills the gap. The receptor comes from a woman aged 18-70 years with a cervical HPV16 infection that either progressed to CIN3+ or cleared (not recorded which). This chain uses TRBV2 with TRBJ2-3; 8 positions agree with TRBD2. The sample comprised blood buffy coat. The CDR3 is CASSVNSGDYGTDTQYF. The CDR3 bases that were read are TGTGCCAGCAGTGTGAATAGCGGGGATTATGGCACAGATACG.